The clone carrying this T cell receptor (beta chain) occurred many times. The antigen remains unidentified. Germline lookup yields CDR1 SGHRS and CDR2 YFSETQ. The trim removed 4 bases at V and 0 bases at J, leaving 7 bases unmatched. The CDR3 is made up of 16 amino acids. TCRdb reprocessed the 5' RACE reads via MiXCR and lists one record per CDR3 protein. The sample has roughly 630,000 distinct CDR3 sequences; around 7.4% are singletons. This sample is drawn from a study of identical twins. Overall study results and limits: An excess of low generation probability was shown by twin-shared out-of-frame alpha sequences.

These data were also filed under a second study, of yellow fever vaccine responses in identical twins.

J is TRBJ1-1 and V is TRBV5-1; 9 positions match TRBD1. The origin of this receptor is a woman under 30 in good health. The specimen was PBMCs. The chain's CDR3 is CASSLPGTGLNTEAFF. The CDR3 bases are TGCGCCAGCAGCCTACCCGGGACAGGGTTGAACACTGAAGCTTTCTTT.